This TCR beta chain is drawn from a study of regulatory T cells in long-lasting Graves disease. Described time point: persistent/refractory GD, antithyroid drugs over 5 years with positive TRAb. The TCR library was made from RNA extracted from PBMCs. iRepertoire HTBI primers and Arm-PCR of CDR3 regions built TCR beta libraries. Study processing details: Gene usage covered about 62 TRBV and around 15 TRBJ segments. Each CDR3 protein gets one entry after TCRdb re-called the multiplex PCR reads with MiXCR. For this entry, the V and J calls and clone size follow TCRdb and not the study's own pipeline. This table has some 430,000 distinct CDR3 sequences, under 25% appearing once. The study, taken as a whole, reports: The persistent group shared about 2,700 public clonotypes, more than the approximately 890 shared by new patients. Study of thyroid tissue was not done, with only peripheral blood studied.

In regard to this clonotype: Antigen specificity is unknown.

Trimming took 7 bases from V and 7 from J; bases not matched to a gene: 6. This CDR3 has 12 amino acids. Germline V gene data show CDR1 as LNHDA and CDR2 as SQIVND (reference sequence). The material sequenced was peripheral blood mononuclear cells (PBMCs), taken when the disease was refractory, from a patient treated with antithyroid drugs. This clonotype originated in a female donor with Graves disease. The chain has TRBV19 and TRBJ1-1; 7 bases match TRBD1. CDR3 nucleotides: TGTGCCAGTATGACAGGGCAGGATGAAGCTTTCTTT. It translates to CASMTGQDEAFF.